This T cell receptor (beta chain) was identified during a study of blood T cell repertoires in COVID-19. The wider study: Spain, Italy and the United States supplied samples that represented acute and convalescent COVID-19.

This clone was observed once. Individuals aged roughly 18 to 95 years were recruited from 24 US areas. Recovered Cohort 3 donors showed two negative PCRs, clearance, or symptom resolution. V gave up 4 bases and J gave up 1 base, with 7 bases separating them. The CDR3 covers 13 residues. Per the germline V gene, CDR1 is LNHDA and CDR2 is SQIVND (reference sequence). Per the study methods: Estimation of nucleated cell counts was performed using reference gene primer amplification. TCRdb's copy holds only in-frame clones and misses some; the assay was immunoSEQ multiplex PCR. The DNA gave D and trimming, while V, J and clone size come from that table. In the table there are about half a million clones, less than 90% of which are singletons.

The clonotype was recovered from a woman between 55 and 75 years old who had recovered from COVID-19. Sequences were obtained from PBMCs or T cells enriched from blood (not recorded which). The chain is built from TRBV19 and TRBJ2-5; D gene unclear. CDR3 coding DNA: TGTGCCAGTAGTAGAAACTCCCAAGAGACCCAGTACTTC. Translating it yields CASSRNSQETQYF. The variable domain in full, completed from reference TRBV19 and TRBJ2-5, reads DGGITQSPKYLFRKEGQNVTLSCEQNLNHDAMYWYRQDPGQGLRLIYYSQIVNDFQKGDIAEGYSVSREKKESFPLTVTSAQKNPTAFYLCASSRNSQETQYFGPGTRLLVL.